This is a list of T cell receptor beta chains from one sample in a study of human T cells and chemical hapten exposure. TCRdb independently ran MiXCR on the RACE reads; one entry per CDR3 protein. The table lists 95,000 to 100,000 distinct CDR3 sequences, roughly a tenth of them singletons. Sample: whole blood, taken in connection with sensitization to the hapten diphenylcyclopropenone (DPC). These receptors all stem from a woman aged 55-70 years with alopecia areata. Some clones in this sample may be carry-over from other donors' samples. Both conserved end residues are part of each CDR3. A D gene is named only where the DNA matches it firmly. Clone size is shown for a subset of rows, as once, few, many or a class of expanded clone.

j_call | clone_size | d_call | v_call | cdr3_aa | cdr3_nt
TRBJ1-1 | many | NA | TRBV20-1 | CSATSPFGTEAFF | TGCAGTGCCACGTCACCATTTGGCACTGAAGCTTTCTTT
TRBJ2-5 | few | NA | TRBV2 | CASSEGRAGQETQYF | TGTGCCAGCAGTGAAGGTCGGGCGGGGCAAGAGACCCAGTACTTC
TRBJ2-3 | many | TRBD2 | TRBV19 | CASSISSGVTDTQYF | TGTGCCAGTAGTATTTCTAGCGGGGTAACAGATACGCAGTATTTT
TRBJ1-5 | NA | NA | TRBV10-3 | CATVGQFNQPQHF | TGTGCCACCGTCGGACAGTTCAATCAGCCCCAGCATTTT
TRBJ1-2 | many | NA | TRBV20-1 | CSARDRLRERDYGYTF | TGCAGTGCTAGAGATAGGCTACGGGAGAGGGACTATGGCTACACCTTC
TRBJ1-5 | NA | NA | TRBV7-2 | CASSPRQLGSNQPQHF | TGTGCCAGCAGCCCGAGGCAGTTGGGTAGCAATCAGCCCCAGCATTTT
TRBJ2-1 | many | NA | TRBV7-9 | CASSVSNEQFF | TGTGCCAGCAGCGTAAGCAATGAGCAGTTCTTC
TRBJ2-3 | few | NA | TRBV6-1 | CASSELNGGESDTQYF | TGTGCCAGCAGTGAACTCAACGGGGGAGAATCAGATACGCAGTATTTT
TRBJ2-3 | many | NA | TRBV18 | CASSPPDGTDTQYF | TGTGCCAGCTCACCCCCCGACGGCACAGATACGCAGTATTTT
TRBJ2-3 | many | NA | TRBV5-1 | CASSLGQPTDTQYF | TGCGCCAGCAGCTTGGGACAACCCACAGATACGCAGTATTTT
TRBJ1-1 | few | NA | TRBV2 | CASTQLNTEAFF | TGTGCCAGCACCCAGCTGAACACTGAAGCTTTCTTT
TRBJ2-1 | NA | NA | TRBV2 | CASKSLGTNEQFF | TGTGCCAGCAAGAGCTTGGGTACCAATGAGCAGTTCTTC
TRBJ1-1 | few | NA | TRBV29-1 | CSVEKDKNTEAFF | TGCAGCGTTGAGAAGGACAAGAACACTGAAGCTTTCTTT
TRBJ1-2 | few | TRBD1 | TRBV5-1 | CASSGDRGSLVGYTF | TGCGCCAGCAGCGGCGACAGGGGGTCTTTGGTCGGCTACACCTTC
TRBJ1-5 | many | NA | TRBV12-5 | CAGEQGNQPQHF | TGTGCTGGAGAACAGGGTAATCAGCCCCAGCATTTT
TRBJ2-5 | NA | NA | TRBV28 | CASSSPGSRAETQYF | TGTGCCAGCAGTTCTCCAGGGTCGAGGGCGGAGACCCAGTACTTC
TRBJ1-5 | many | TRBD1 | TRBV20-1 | CSASEGQGVSNQPQHF | TGCAGTGCTAGCGAAGGACAGGGGGTAAGCAATCAGCCCCAGCATTTT
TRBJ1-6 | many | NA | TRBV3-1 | CASSNDGYGSPLHF | TGTGCCAGCAGCAACGACGGGTACGGTTCACCCCTCCACTTT
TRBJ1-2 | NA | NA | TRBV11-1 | CASRTYEGSYGYTF | TGTGCCAGCCGAACCTACGAGGGATCCTATGGCTACACCTTC
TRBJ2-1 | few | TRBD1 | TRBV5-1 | CASSLEGQGSSYNEQFF | TGCGCCAGCAGCTTAGAGGGACAGGGATCGAGCTACAATGAGCAGTTCTTC
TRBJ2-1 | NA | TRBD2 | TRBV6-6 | CASSYPTSGGANEQFF | TGTGCCAGCAGTTACCCCACTAGCGGGGGGGCGAATGAGCAGTTCTTC
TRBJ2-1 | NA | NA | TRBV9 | CASSIRDRGPPYNEQFF | TGTGCCAGCAGCATCAGAGATCGGGGGCCCCCCTACAATGAGCAGTTCTTC
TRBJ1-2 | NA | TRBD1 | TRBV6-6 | CASSLGQGMSGYTF | TGTGCCAGCAGTTTGGGACAGGGGATGTCAGGCTACACCTTC
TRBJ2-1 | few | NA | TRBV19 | CASSIGLQDNEQFF | TGTGCCAGTAGTATAGGACTACAAGACAATGAGCAGTTCTTC
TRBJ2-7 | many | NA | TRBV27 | CASSPTAYEQYF | TGTGCCAGCAGTCCCACCGCCTACGAGCAGTACTTC
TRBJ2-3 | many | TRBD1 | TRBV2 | CASREQGAFADTQYF | TGTGCCAGCAGAGAACAGGGGGCGTTTGCAGATACGCAGTATTTT
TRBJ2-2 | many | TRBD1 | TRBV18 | CASSRGQGLNTGELFF | TGTGCCAGCTCACGGGGACAGGGCCTGAACACCGGGGAGCTGTTTTTT
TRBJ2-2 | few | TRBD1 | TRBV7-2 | CASSLVQGVNTGELFF | TGTGCCAGCAGCTTAGTGCAGGGGGTTAACACCGGGGAGCTGTTTTTT
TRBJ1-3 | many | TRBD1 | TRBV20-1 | CSASDRGASGNTIYF | TGCAGTGCTTCGGACAGGGGAGCCTCTGGAAACACCATATATTTT